The 25 T cell receptor beta chains in this list originate from one sample, sequenced in a study of blood T cells in healthy people across ages. With a J-beta primer mix and a sample-barcoded 5' primer, a second PCR ran about 7 to 12 cycles. One entry per CDR3 protein, called by TCRdb with MiXCR from the 5' RACE reads. The sample yields about 1,500,000 distinct CDR3 sequences, roughly 30% seen once. The sample taken for sequencing was blood. These receptors were collected from a woman in her twenties or thirties in good health.

In this sample, this clonotype turned up a few times. A junction end diverges from the germline sequence, so it may reflect a read error. This chain connects TRBV7-3 to TRBJ2-3; either TRBD1 or TRBD2 may supply D (5 bases each). CDR1 is SGHTA, CDR2 FQGTGA, per germline. The CDR3 loop spans 16 amino acids. Here the CDR3 reads CASSLTRDPSTDTQYF. The CDR3 coding sequence is TGTGCCAGCAGCTTAACGAGGGACCCTAGCACGGATACGCAGTATTTT. Looking up the rest from reference TRBV7-3 and TRBJ2-3 gives the full variable domain: GAGVSQTPSNKVTEKGKYVELRCDPISGHTALYWYRQSLGQGPEFLIYFQGTGAADDSGLPNDRFFAVRPEGSVSTLKIQRTERGDSAVYLCASSLTRDPSTDTQYFGPGTRLTVL.

The V gene is TRBV2, the J gene TRBJ1-5; perhaps TRBD1 as D (6 bases). This CDR3 contains 14 residues. V was shortened by 8 bases and J by 3 bases, with 14 bases between the two germline ends. Germline V gene data show CDR1 as SNHLY and CDR2 as FYNNEI. CDR3 region: CASSARGHNQPQHF. The CDR3 DNA sequence: TGTGCCAGCTCCGCACGGGGACACAATCAGCCCCAGCATTTT. Full variable domain (rest looked up from reference TRBV2 and TRBJ1-5): EPEVTQTPSHQVTQMGQEVILRCVPISNHLYFYWYRQILGQKVEFLVSFYNNEISEKSEIFDDQFSVERPDGSNFTLKIRSTKLEDSAMYFCASSARGHNQPQHFGDGTRLSIL.

V is TRBV12-3 or TRBV12-4 and J is TRBJ1-1; 12 bases match TRBD1. The CDR3 extends over 16 amino acids. Unmatched junction bases numbered 8, after V lost 6 bases and J lost 3 bases. CDR3 residues: CASRIPGQGADTEAFF. The CDR3 DNA reads TGTGCCAGCAGGATACCGGGACAGGGGGCTGACACTGAAGCTTTCTTT.

This chain's CDR3 is CASGLVAGGRETQYF. CDR3 nucleotides: TGTGCTAGTGGTTTGGTAGCGGGGGGACGAGAGACCCAGTACTTC. This chain joins TRBV12-5 and TRBJ2-5; 9 bases are shared with TRBD2. Germline loops: CDR1 LGHNT, CDR2 FRNRAP. J lost 4 bases, V lost 0 bases, and 3 bases had no gene match. The CDR3 loop spans 15 amino acids. The full variable domain, in which reference TRBV12-5 and TRBJ2-5 provide the parts outside the CDR3, is DARVTQTPRHKVTEMGQEVTMRCQPILGHNTVFWYRQTMMQGLELLAYFRNRAPLDDSGMPKDRFSAEMPDATLATLKIQPSEPRDSAVYFCASGLVAGGRETQYFGPGTRLLVL.

The chain has TRBV12-3 or TRBV12-4 and TRBJ2-1; a possible D gene is TRBD2 (6 bases). The CDR3 contains 15 residues. Trimming cost V 5 bases and J 5 bases, with 16 bases left between them. This chain's CDR3 is CASSTSWGENNEQFF. Written as DNA, the CDR3 is TGTGCCAGCAGTACCTCGTGGGGGGAGAACAATGAGCAGTTCTTC.

This clonotype was observed once. The junction departs from germline at one end; a sequencing error may be responsible. This rearrangement joins TRBV7-6 to TRBJ1-6; D is uncertain. Germline loops: CDR1 SGHVS, CDR2 FNYEAQ. The CDR3 contains 13 residues. CDR3 bases: TGTGCCAGCAGCCACGGGAGTGGTTCACCCCCCCACTTT. Its protein product is CASSHGSGSPPHF.

This clonotype has more than one count but fewer than ten. The rearrangement uses TRBV3-1 and TRBJ2-7, with 9 bases fitting TRBD2. The CDR3 has 14 residues. J gave up 5 bases and V 4 bases, and 6 bases lay outside the gene matches. Germline V gene sequence: CDR1 LGHDT, CDR2 YNNKEL (reference sequence). CDR3 residues: CASSLSGGMDEQYF. The CDR3 bases are TGTGCCAGCAGCCTTAGCGGGGGAATGGACGAGCAGTACTTC.

The chain recombines TRBV27 with TRBJ2-3; the D gene is possibly TRBD2 (7 bases). Germline assignment: CDR1 MNHEY and CDR2 SMNVEV (reference sequence). The CDR3 totals 15 residues. Deletions cut 8 bases from V and 3 bases from J, with 18 bases between. For the CDR3, the DNA is TGTGCCAGCTCCAAAGGGAGGGGGGGAACAGATACGCAGTATTTT. Protein: CASSKGRGGTDTQYF.

CDR3 sequence reads: CASRVLEGITGELFF. CDR3 in DNA: TGTGCCAGCAGAGTTCTTGAGGGTATCACCGGGGAGCTGTTTTTT. The chain is built from TRBV6-6 and TRBJ2-2; D is perhaps TRBD2 (5 bases). This CDR3 has 15 residues. V was clipped by 6 bases and J by 4 bases, with 15 bases between them. Per germline, CDR1 MNHNY and CDR2 SVGAGI (reference sequence).

The chain carries TRBV15 and TRBJ2-1; D might be TRBD1 or TRBD2, each matching 6 bases. V was pared by 3 bases and J by 7 bases, with 13 bases between. This CDR3 contains 14 residues. Per the germline V gene, CDR1 is LNHNV and CDR2 is YYDKDF (reference sequence). The CDR3 DNA sequence: TGTGCCACCAGCAGGGCTACAGGGAGGAATGAGCAGTTCTTC. This encodes CATSRATGRNEQFF. Complete variable domain (other parts from reference TRBV15 and TRBJ2-1): DAMVIQNPRYQVTQFGKPVTLSCSQTLNHNVMYWYQQKSSQAPKLLFHYYDKDFNNEADTPDNFQSRRPNTSFCFLDIRSPGLGDTAMYLCATSRATGRNEQFFGPGTRLTVL.

This chain joins TRBV20-1 and TRBJ2-1; 10 nucleotides match TRBD1. CDR3 length: 13 residues. V lost 4 bases and J lost 8; bases outside the gene matches: 5. Germline V gene data show CDR1 as DFQATT and CDR2 as SNEGSKA (reference sequence). CDR3 residues: CSATDRGLDEQFF. The CDR3, as DNA: TGCAGTGCTACCGACAGGGGGCTGGATGAGCAGTTCTTC.

Comment on this clonotype: A single base separates this from a much larger clone, so it may be a read error. The chain recombines TRBV20-1 with TRBJ2-1, with 7 bases fitting TRBD2. Germline CDR1 reads DFQATT; CDR2 reads SNEGSKA (reference sequence). The V and J ends lost 3 bases and 10 bases, in that order; junction bases with no gene match: 12. The CDR3 covers 14 residues. CDR3 sequence reads: CSARSGTSEDEQFF. CDR3 in DNA: TGCAGTGCTAGGTCAGGTACTAGCGAGGACGAGCAGTTCTTC.

This chain connects TRBV10-3 to TRBJ1-1; 11 nucleotides align to TRBD1. This CDR3 has 15 residues. V gave up 5 bases and J gave up 3 bases; unmatched junction bases: 5. Per the germline V gene, CDR1 is ENHRY and CDR2 is SYGVKD. CDR3 region: CAISRDRGFDTEAFF. Written as DNA, the CDR3 is TGTGCCATCAGTCGGGACAGGGGGTTTGACACTGAAGCTTTCTTT.

J is TRBJ2-5 and V is TRBV14, with TRBD1 matching over 7 bases. CDR3 size: 19 residues. From germline, CDR1 is SGHDN and CDR2 FVKESK. V was pared by 0 bases and J by 2 bases, with 15 bases of the junction left unmatched. CDR3 in amino acids: CASSQDRLRRQGQQETQYF. The CDR3 DNA is TGTGCCAGCAGCCAAGATAGGTTAAGGAGACAGGGACAACAAGAGACCCAGTACTTC.

The CDR3 DNA reads TGTGCCAGCGCGACGGGGGACAGGGTCTACGAGCAGTACTTC. Encoded protein: CASATGDRVYEQYF. The chain recombines TRBV12-3 or TRBV12-4 with TRBJ2-7; 9 bases agree with TRBD1. The V and J ends lost 8 bases and 3 bases, in that order; junction bases with no gene match: 8. The CDR3 is 14 residues long.

This clonotype was found a few times. V usage is TRBV18 and J usage is TRBJ2-3, with D tentatively TRBD2 (6 bases). V lost 3 bases, J lost 8 bases, and 18 bases lay in between. CDR3 size: 15 residues. Looked up from germline, CDR1 is KGHSH and CDR2 is LQKENI. The CDR3 DNA reads TGTGCCAGCTCACCGCCGGGACTCCACCTCCGTACGCAGTATTTT. Translating it yields CASSPPGLHLRTQYF.

The CDR3 nucleotides are TGCGCCAGCAGATCTGCGGGGGTTCCCTACGAGCAGTACTTC. Translated, it gives CASRSAGVPYEQYF. The chain is built from TRBV5-1 and TRBJ2-7; 7 nucleotides line up with TRBD2. The CDR3 spans 14 residues. V dropped 5 bases and J dropped 2; count of bases not matched to a gene: 7. The germline V gene encodes CDR1 SGHRS and CDR2 YFSETQ.

This chain uses TRBV18 with TRBJ1-4; a weak D match, TRBD1 (5 bases). Trimming left V 3 bases short and J 7 bases short, with 9 bases between. The CDR3 totals 13 residues. Germline CDR1 reads KGHSH; CDR2 reads LQKENI. CDR3 bases: TGTGCCAGCTCACCCCGGGACGGTGAAAAACTGTTTTTT. It is translated as CASSPRDGEKLFF.

In this sample, this clonotype turned up a few times. The gene calls are TRBV7-2 and TRBJ2-5; the match to TRBD2 covers 7 bases. The trim removed 1 base at V and 4 bases at J, leaving 6 bases unmatched. The CDR3 length is 15 residues. Germline loops: CDR1 SGHTA, CDR2 FQGNSA. The CDR3 sequence is CASSLELAVVETQYF. CDR3 in DNA: TGTGCCAGCAGCTTAGAGCTAGCGGTAGTAGAGACCCAGTACTTC.

This clonotype was picked up a small number of times. The chain employs TRBV7-9 and TRBJ2-1; D is undetermined. V lost 1 base to trimming and J lost 13 bases, with 8 bases between them. The CDR3 runs to 11 residues. Germline CDR1 and CDR2: SEHNR and FQNEAQ (reference sequence). The CDR3 bases are TGTGCCAGCAGCTTAGTAGCTGGACAGTTCTTC. It codes for CASSLVAGQFF.

This clonotype was seen at least ten times. A read error may account for a junction end that differs from germline. The chain has TRBV20-1 and TRBJ2-1; 11 nucleotides agree with TRBD2. This CDR3 spans 16 amino acids. Germline values: CDR1 DFQATT, CDR2 SNEGSKA (reference sequence). CDR3 region: CSARVTSGSSYNEQFF. The CDR3 DNA sequence: TGCAGTGCCAGAGTTACTAGCGGGAGTTCCTACAATGAGCAGTTCTTC.

This clonotype was seen only a few times. As DNA, the CDR3 is TGTGCCAGCAGCTCTCCAGCTCGGACTCGGGGCGATGAGCAGTTCTTC. This sequence encodes CASSSPARTRGDEQFF. The chain is built from TRBV7-2 and TRBJ2-1; D may correspond to TRBD1 or TRBD2 (5 bases each). CDR1 SGHTA and CDR2 FQGNSA come from the germline V gene. Trimming cost V 4 bases and J 8 bases, with 21 bases left between them. The CDR3 totals 16 residues.

V is TRBV12-3 or TRBV12-4 and J is TRBJ2-5, with 10 positions matching TRBD2. V shed 10 bases, J shed 3 bases, and the junction held 20 bases outside the gene matches. The CDR3 runs to 18 residues. The CDR3 nucleotides read TGTGCCACCCACAGTCGGACTAGCGGCCCCCTGGTCGAAGAGACCCAGTACTTC. Protein sequence: CATHSRTSGPLVEETQYF.

Regarding this clonotype: It may be a read error: a sequence one base away is much more abundant. The chain links TRBV6-5 to TRBJ2-7; 8 bases line up with TRBD1. The CDR3 is made up of 13 amino acids. Germline lookup yields CDR1 MNHEY and CDR2 SVGAGI. The junction had 3 bases not matched to a gene; V was cut back by 6 bases and J by 2 bases. CDR3 protein: CASRNRGAYEQYF. The DNA of the CDR3 is TGTGCCAGCAGGAACAGGGGGGCCTACGAGCAGTACTTC.

The chain employs TRBV20-1 and TRBJ1-4, with TRBD1 matching 7 bases. The germline V gene has CDR1 DFQATT and CDR2 SNEGSKA (reference sequence). The CDR3 loop spans 14 amino acids. J gave up 4 bases and V 7 bases, and 9 bases lay outside the gene matches. Here the CDR3 DNA reads TGCAGTGTCAGACAGGGTTTTGATAATGAAAAACTGTTTTTT. Protein product: CSVRQGFDNEKLFF.